These T cell receptor beta chains were read from a single sample in a study of cytomegalovirus exposure and HLA in healthy donors. Here immunoSEQ multiplex PCR was the method, and the copy in TCRdb shows in-frame clones only, minus some. The table includes roughly 120,000 clones, roughly 82% detected once. The material sequenced was PBMCs. Receptors were obtained from a woman between 55 and 75 years old in good health and CMV-seropositive. The CDR3 runs from the conserved cysteine through the conserved F or W. A D gene is named only where the DNA matches it firmly. Part of the rows lack a size; the others show once, few, many or a class for expanded clones.

V gene	D gene	clone size	J gene	CDR3 DNA	CDR3 protein
TRBV6-5	-	-	TRBJ2-1	TGTGCCAGCATGGTAGCGGAGTCCAATGAGCAGTTCTTC	CASMVAESNEQFF
TRBV4-1	TRBD2	-	TRBJ2-1	TGCGCCAGCAGCCCCAGGACTAGCGGGAGCTATGAGCAGTTCTTC	CASSPRTSGSYEQFF
TRBV9	TRBD1	-	TRBJ2-7	TGTGCCAGCAGCCCCGGACAGGGGGCGGTCGAGCAGTACTTC	CASSPGQGAVEQYF
TRBV7-6	TRBD2	-	TRBJ2-1	TGTGCCAGCAGCCCCGTTAGCGGGAGGGACAATGAGCAGTTCTTC	CASSPVSGRDNEQFF
TRBV5-1	TRBD1	few	TRBJ2-1	TGCGCCAGCAGACCCCCACCGGGGACAGGGGCAACAAATGAGCAGTTCTTC	CASRPPPGTGATNEQFF
TRBV7-9	-	-	TRBJ2-5	TGTGCCAGCAGCCGGACAGTTCAAGAGACCCAGTACTTC	CASSRTVQETQYF
TRBV11-3	-	-	TRBJ2-7	TGTGCCAGCAGCGACTATTCCGGCGAGCAGTACTTC	CASSDYSGEQYF
TRBV7-9	TRBD1	-	TRBJ2-1	TGTGCCAGCAGCCCCGGGACAGGGGGCGGAAAAAATTACAATGAGCAGTTCTTC	CASSPGTGGGKNYNEQFF
TRBV7-3	-	once	TRBJ1-1	TGTGCCAGCAGCTTATCGGACAGAACTGAAGCTTTCTTT	CASSLSDRTEAFF
TRBV6-5	-	-	TRBJ2-3	TGTGCCAGCAACCTACAGGGTAGCACAGATACGCAGTATTTT	CASNLQGSTDTQYF
TRBV27	-	-	TRBJ2-3	TGTGCCAGCTCGAGGCAGACTAGCACAGATACGCAGTATTTT	CASSRQTSTDTQYF
TRBV5-1	TRBD1	-	TRBJ1-5	TGCGCCAGCAGCTTGGGCCCCCTGGGACAGGGGGCACTCTCCGGTAGCAATCAGCCCCAGCATTTT	CASSLGPLGQGALSGSNQPQHF
TRBV19	TRBD1	-	TRBJ2-7	TGTGCCAGCGGCTGGACAGGGGGCGAGCAGTACTTC	CASGWTGGEQYF
TRBV7-2	TRBD1	-	TRBJ2-1	TGTGCCAGCAGCCCGTGGACAGGGCTAACGGCCTACAATGAGCAGTTCTTC	CASSPWTGLTAYNEQFF
TRBV25-1	TRBD1	few	TRBJ2-5	TGTGCCAGCACCCTGACAGGGGGCAGGGAGACCCAGTACTTC	CASTLTGGRETQYF
TRBV5-1	TRBD2	-	TRBJ2-5	TGCGCCAGCAGCCTCCAACTAGCGGGACAAGAGACCCAGTACTTC	CASSLQLAGQETQYF
TRBV11-2	-	-	TRBJ1-4	TGTGCCAGCAGCTACCACCGGACAGCAACTAATGAAAAACTGTTTTTT	CASSYHRTATNEKLFF
TRBV5-4	TRBD2	few	TRBJ2-3	TGTGCCAGCAGCTTGCCTAGCGGGAGGTTAAAAGATACGCAGTATTTT	CASSLPSGRLKDTQYF
TRBV19	TRBD1	few	TRBJ2-1	TGTGCCAGTAGATTGCCCGGGACAGGGTTCGACAATGAGCAGTTCTTC	CASRLPGTGFDNEQFF
TRBV7-2	TRBD1	once	TRBJ2-7	TGTGCCAGCAGCCTCGGACAGGGGGCCGTAAACGAGCAGTACTTC	CASSLGQGAVNEQYF